The clone carrying this TCR beta chain occurred many times. The antigen is undetermined. The data were obtained in a study of T cells in Graves' hyperthyroidism and ophthalmopathy. General study findings and limits: In the blood, most expanded thyroid clonotypes above 0.001 appeared as well.

V shed 0 bases, J shed 1 base, and the junction held 2 bases outside the gene matches. This CDR3 region has 14 residues. Germline V gene sequence: CDR1 DFQATT, CDR2 SNEGSKA (reference sequence). The TCR beta CDR3 regions underwent amplification using RNA transcripts as the source. HTBI primers were employed in a first-round RT-PCR of the TCR CDR3. TCRdb reprocessed the multiplex PCR reads via MiXCR and lists one record per CDR3 protein. Altogether 650,000 to 750,000 distinct CDR3 sequences are present, roughly 15% being singletons, with the ten largest covering more than 8.5%. This clonotype originated in a woman aged 18-35 years with Graves' hyperthyroidism. Sequenced material: blood. The V and J genes are TRBV20-1 and TRBJ2-7, with 8 bases fitting TRBD2. For the CDR3, the DNA is TGCAGTGCTAGAGACGGGAGGGGATCCTACGAGCAGTACTTC. Translating it yields CSARDGRGSYEQYF.